This paragraph covers one T cell receptor (beta chain) sequence. As originally analysed: Amplification from reference gene primers served as the basis for estimated nucleated cell counts. Sequenced by immunoSEQ multiplex PCR; TCRdb stores in-frame clones only, minus some. V, J and clone size derive from that table, while D and trimming were established from the DNA sequence. The top ten hold around 1% of the sample, which has roughly 340,000 clones, 85% to 90% seen once. Germline V lookup: CDR1 LNHNV, CDR2 YYDKDF (reference sequence). The CDR3 loop spans 17 amino acids. V was clipped by 5 bases and J by 4 bases; unmatched bases: 9. The study recruited people aged roughly 18 to 100 years across under 25 US areas. The data derive from a study of blood T cell repertoires in COVID-19.

The sequence came from a man between 18 and 29 years old who had recovered from COVID-19. The chain combines TRBV15 with TRBJ2-5, with 14 bases fitting TRBD2. Sequences were obtained from PBMCs or T cells enriched from blood (not recorded which). CDR3 sequence (DNA): TGTGCCACCAGCCCTCGACTAGCGGGGGGGTGGGGAGAGACCCAGTACTTC. It translates to CATSPRLAGGWGETQYF.